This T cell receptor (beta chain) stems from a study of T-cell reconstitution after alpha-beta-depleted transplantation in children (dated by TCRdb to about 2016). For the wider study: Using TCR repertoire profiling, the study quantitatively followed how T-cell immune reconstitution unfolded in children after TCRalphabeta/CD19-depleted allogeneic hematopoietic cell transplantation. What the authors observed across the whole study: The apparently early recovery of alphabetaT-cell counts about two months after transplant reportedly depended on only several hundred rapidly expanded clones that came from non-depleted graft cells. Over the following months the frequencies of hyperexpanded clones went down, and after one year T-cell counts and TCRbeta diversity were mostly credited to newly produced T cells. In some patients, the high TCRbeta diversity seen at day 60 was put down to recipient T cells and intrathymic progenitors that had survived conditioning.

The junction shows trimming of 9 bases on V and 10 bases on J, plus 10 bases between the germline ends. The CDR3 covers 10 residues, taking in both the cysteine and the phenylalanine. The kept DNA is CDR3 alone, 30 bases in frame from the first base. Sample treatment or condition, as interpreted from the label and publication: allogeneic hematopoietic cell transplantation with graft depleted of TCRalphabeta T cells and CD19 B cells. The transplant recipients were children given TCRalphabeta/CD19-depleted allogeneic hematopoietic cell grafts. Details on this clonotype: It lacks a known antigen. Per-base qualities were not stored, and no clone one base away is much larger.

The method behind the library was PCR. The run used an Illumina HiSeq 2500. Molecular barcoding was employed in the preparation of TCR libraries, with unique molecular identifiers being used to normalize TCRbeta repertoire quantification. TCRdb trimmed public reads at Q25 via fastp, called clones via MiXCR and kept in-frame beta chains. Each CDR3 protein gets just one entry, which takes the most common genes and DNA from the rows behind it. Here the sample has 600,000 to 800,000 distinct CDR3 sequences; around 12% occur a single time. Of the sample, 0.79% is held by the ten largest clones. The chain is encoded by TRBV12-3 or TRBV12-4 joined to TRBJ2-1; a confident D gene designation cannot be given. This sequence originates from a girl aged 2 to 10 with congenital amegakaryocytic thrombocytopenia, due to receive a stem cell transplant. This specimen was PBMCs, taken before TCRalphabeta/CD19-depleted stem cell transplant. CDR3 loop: CASGESEQFF. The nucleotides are TGTGCCAGTGGAGAATCAGAGCAGTTCTTC.